The clone carrying this T cell receptor (beta chain) was counted a single time. Its specificity is unknown. The TEMRA cells underwent FACS enrichment, while the CD8+ and CD4+ T cells underwent negative isolation. The RNA, roughly 0.45 to 1 ug, was put through reverse transcription using random hexamers. Amplification of TCR beta CDR3 by immunoSEQ multiplex PCR spanned 54 Vbeta and 13 Jbeta. Using its own MiXCR run on the immunoSEQ multiplex PCR reads, TCRdb lists one record per CDR3 protein. The sample has approximately 180,000 distinct CDR3 sequences, about 93% seen once; the top ten hold 0.09% to 0.1%. These data originate in a study of CD8 T cells in Susac syndrome. Study-wide findings and caveats: It was acknowledged in the study that its TCR sequencing and HLA analysis involved a relatively small number of individuals.

Sample: CD4+ T cells from PBMCs. This receptor was taken from a human donor with Susac syndrome.

The chain's CDR3 is CASSFTGTPGDNEQFF. For the CDR3, the DNA is TGTGCCAGCAGCTTCACCGGGACCCCGGGCGACAATGAGCAGTTCTTC. This chain uses TRBV7-9 with TRBJ2-1; either TRBD1 or TRBD2 may fit D (5 bases each). Germline CDR1 and CDR2: SEHNR and FQNEAQ (reference sequence). The CDR3 loop spans 16 amino acids. V gave up 3 bases and J gave up 5 bases, with 17 bases separating them. Using reference TRBV7-9 and TRBJ2-1 for the parts outside the CDR3, the full variable domain is DTGVSQNPRHKITKRGQNVTFRCDPISEHNRLYWYRQTLGQGPEFLTYFQNEAQLEKSRLLSDRFSAERPKGSFSTLEIQRTEQGDSAMYLCASSFTGTPGDNEQFFGPGTRLTVL.